The next 21 T cell receptor beta chains were all read from a single sample in a study of OX40 agonist ivuxolimab in advanced cancers. TCRdb keeps only in-frame clones here, not all; method: immunoSEQ multiplex PCR. The sample holds approximately 77,000 clones, over 85% seen once. The sample consisted of CD4+ or CD8+ T cells sorted from blood, taken in a trial of the OX40 agonist ivuxolimab. The source is an adult with an advanced solid tumor such as melanoma, head and neck, liver or kidney cancer.

The chain has TRBV4-1 and TRBJ2-1; D gene ambiguous. CDR1 is MGHRA, CDR2 YSYEKL, per germline. V was cut by 0 bases and J by 0 bases, with 9 bases left in between. This CDR3 spans 16 amino acids. The CDR3 is CASSQDLVVSYNEQFF. The DNA for the CDR3 is TGCGCCAGCAGCCAAGATCTAGTGGTCTCCTACAATGAGCAGTTCTTC.

This chain uses TRBV6-5 with TRBJ1-2, with D maybe TRBD1 (5 bases). V shed 5 bases and J shed 6 bases, with 16 bases lying between them. The germline V gene encodes CDR1 MNHEY and CDR2 SVGAGI. CDR3 length: 14 amino acids. The CDR3 region is CASSGRGGSDGYTF. The CDR3 bases are TGTGCCAGCAGTGGCCGCGGGGGGTCGGATGGCTACACCTTC.

The CDR3 nucleotides are TGTGCCTGGAGGGGTTTGGAGGAGCAGTACTTC. This sequence encodes CAWRGLEEQYF. V usage is TRBV30 and J usage is TRBJ2-7; unclear D gene. Trimming removed 3 bases from V and 7 bases from J, with 10 bases in between. The germline gives CDR1 GTSNPN, CDR2 SVGIG (reference sequence). This CDR3 spans 11 amino acids.

The chain carries TRBV10-1 and TRBJ1-1; TRBD1 might be the D (5 bases). The CDR3 covers 14 residues. Germline CDR1 reads WNHNN; CDR2 reads SYGVQD (reference sequence). The V gene lost 6 bases and the J gene lost 1 base, with 12 bases spanning the gap. The CDR3 bases are TGCGCCAGCAGGCCCGGGGCAGCGAACACTGAAGCTTTCTTT. Its protein is CASRPGAANTEAFF.

The chain joins TRBV27 to TRBJ2-3, with D tentatively TRBD2 (6 bases). With 4 bases removed from V and 0 bases from J, the gap between germline ends came to 11 bases. This CDR3 region has 15 residues. CDR1 and CDR2 from the germline V gene are MNHEY and SMNVEV (reference sequence). CDR3 region: CASSSASVSTDTQYF. CDR3 DNA: TGTGCCAGCAGTTCCGCTAGCGTAAGCACAGATACGCAGTATTTT.

To note about this clone: Additional DNA sequences in this sample encode the identical CDR3. V usage is TRBV30 and J usage is TRBJ1-4, with no clear D. The V end lost 0 bases, the J end lost 7 bases, and 9 bases lay between the germline ends. The germline V gene encodes CDR1 GTSNPN and CDR2 SVGIG (reference sequence). CDR3 length: 13 amino acids. CDR3 sequence reads: CAWSVGAVEKLFF. The CDR3 DNA reads TGTGCCTGGAGTGTCGGAGCGGTTGAAAAACTGTTTTTT.

The chain joins TRBV30 to TRBJ2-6; D tentatively reads TRBD1 or TRBD2 (6 bases each). CDR1 and CDR2 from the germline V gene are GTSNPN and SVGIG (reference sequence). The CDR3 extends over 16 amino acids. V lost 2 bases to trimming and J lost 4 bases, with 15 bases between them. The CDR3 region has the DNA TGTGCCTGGAGTCGTTTGGGGGCGGGAGGGGCCAACGTCCTGACTTTC. Protein product: CAWSRLGAGGANVLTF.

The chain is built from TRBV15 and TRBJ1-4, with D hard to call. The germline V and J ends were trimmed by 4 bases and 8 bases, with 14 bases remaining between them. From germline, CDR1 is LNHNV and CDR2 YYDKDF (reference sequence). CDR3 length: 14 amino acids. CDR3 bases: TGTGCCACCAGCAAAGACCTTTCCGGGGAAAAACTGTTTTTT. It yields the protein CATSKDLSGEKLFF.

The chain links TRBV19 to TRBJ2-2; D is possibly TRBD1 (5 bases). Trimming removed 4 bases at V and 1 base at J, with 13 bases between. In germline, CDR1 is LNHDA, CDR2 SQIVND (reference sequence). The CDR3 consists of 16 residues. The CDR3 region has the DNA TGTGCCAGTAGTACCCCCAGGGATCTGAACACCGGGGAGCTGTTTTTT. Its protein is CASSTPRDLNTGELFF. The entire variable domain, with the rest obtained from reference TRBV19 and TRBJ2-2, is as follows: DGGITQSPKYLFRKEGQNVTLSCEQNLNHDAMYWYRQDPGQGLRLIYYSQIVNDFQKGDIAEGYSVSREKKESFPLTVTSAQKNPTAFYLCASSTPRDLNTGELFFGEGSRLTVL.

The chain links TRBV19 to TRBJ1-1, with 9 nucleotides matching TRBD1. The ends lost 8 bases at V and 1 base at J; junction bases unmatched: 2. This CDR3 has 13 residues. The germline V gene encodes CDR1 LNHDA and CDR2 SQIVND (reference sequence). CDR3 protein: CASRGQGNTEAFF. DNA of the CDR3: TGTGCCAGTCGGGGACAGGGGAACACTGAAGCTTTCTTT.

This CDR3 is CASSQNRGSGANVLTF. CDR3 in DNA: TGTGCCAGCTCACAGAACAGGGGTTCTGGGGCCAACGTCCTGACTTTC. The rearrangement joins TRBV18 to TRBJ2-6; 7 bases line up with TRBD1. Germline V gene sequence: CDR1 KGHSH, CDR2 LQKENI. The V and J ends lost 4 bases and 1 base, in that order; junction bases with no gene match: 4. The CDR3 consists of 16 residues.

This chain uses TRBV29-1 with TRBJ2-3; the D gene is possibly TRBD2 (5 bases). CDR1 is SQVTM, CDR2 ANQGSEA, per germline. The CDR3 length is 13 residues. The germline V and J ends were trimmed by 6 bases and 3 bases, with 13 bases remaining between them. CDR3 DNA sequence: TGCAGCGTCGCGCGAGGGCAGACAGATACGCAGTATTTT. Protein sequence: CSVARGQTDTQYF.

The chain is built from TRBV7-2 and TRBJ1-3; no definite D call. V was trimmed by 6 bases and J by 0 bases, leaving 12 bases between them. The CDR3 contains 15 residues. Looked up from germline, CDR1 is SGHTA and CDR2 is FQGNSA. In nucleotides, the CDR3 is TGTGCCAGCAGTCGCGACGGTAACTCTGGAAACACCATATATTTT. Encoded protein: CASSRDGNSGNTIYF.

The gene calls are TRBV28 and TRBJ2-2; 14 bases are a match to TRBD2. This CDR3 has 16 amino acids. V lost 10 bases, J lost 2 bases, and 6 bases stayed unmatched. In germline, CDR1 is MDHEN, CDR2 SYDVKM. Written as DNA, the CDR3 is TGTGCCACCTGGACTAGCGGGGGGATTAACACCGGGGAGCTGTTTTTT. Amino acids: CATWTSGGINTGELFF. The entire variable domain, with the rest obtained from reference TRBV28 and TRBJ2-2, is as follows: DVKVTQSSRYLVKRTGEKVFLECVQDMDHENMFWYRQDPGLGLRLIYFSYDVKMKEKGDIPEGYSVSREKKERFSLILESASTNQTSMYLCATWTSGGINTGELFFGEGSRLTVL.

This chain connects TRBV7-9 to TRBJ1-1; D call uncertain. The V end lost 0 bases, the J end lost 6 bases, and 14 bases lay between the germline ends. Germline V gene data show CDR1 as SEHNR and CDR2 as FQNEAQ (reference sequence). This CDR3 has 15 residues. The CDR3 DNA follows: TGTGCCAGCAGCTTAGCAATTGGAGGGTGGGCTGAAGCTTTCTTT. It codes for CASSLAIGGWAEAFF.

V and J are TRBV28 and TRBJ2-4; perhaps TRBD2 as D (6 bases). V gave up 6 bases and J gave up 4 bases, with 19 bases separating them. There are 16 residues in the CDR3. CDR1 and CDR2 from the germline V gene are MDHEN and SYDVKM. The CDR3 sequence is CASSKLPSSGKNIQYF. DNA for the CDR3: TGTGCCAGCAGCAAACTTCCATCCAGCGGGAAAAACATTCAGTACTTC.

The chain joins TRBV6-5 to TRBJ2-1; TRBD1 might be the D (5 bases). The CDR3 runs to 16 residues. V lost 0 bases to trimming and J lost 2 bases, with 11 bases between them. Germline V gives CDR1 MNHEY, CDR2 SVGAGI. In nucleotides, the CDR3 is TGTGCCAGCAGTTACTCGTATGGGGCCCCCTACAATGAGCAGTTCTTC. It translates to CASSYSYGAPYNEQFF.

This clone has just a few counts. V gene TRBV10-3 combines with J gene TRBJ2-3; D is undetermined. Germline V gene sequence: CDR1 ENHRY, CDR2 SYGVKD. V shed 2 bases and J shed 1 base, with 4 bases lying between them. CDR3 size: 13 residues. The CDR3: CAISEPRTDTQYF. CDR3 coding DNA: TGTGCCATCAGTGAGCCGCGCACAGATACGCAGTATTTT.

The rearrangement uses TRBV28 and TRBJ2-1, with TRBD2 matching 8 bases. V lost 4 bases and J lost 7; bases outside the gene matches: 9. This CDR3 contains 15 residues. The germline gives CDR1 MDHEN, CDR2 SYDVKM. The CDR3 nucleotides are TGTGCCAGCAGTTCAGGGACTAGTTCCCTGAATGAGCAGTTCTTC. Its protein is CASSSGTSSLNEQFF.

This clone was seen more than once but under ten times. The rearrangement uses TRBV13 and TRBJ1-1, with D tentatively TRBD1 (5 bases). Deletions cut 4 bases from V and 8 bases from J, with 11 bases between. Per germline, CDR1 PRHDT and CDR2 FYEKMQ (reference sequence). This CDR3 is 12 amino acids long. CDR3 protein: CASSSPGREAFF. In nucleotides, the CDR3 is TGTGCCAGCAGCTCGCCGGGACGAGAAGCTTTCTTT.

The chain is built from TRBV27 and TRBJ2-3; D ambiguous. Trimming stripped 4 bases from V and 5 bases from J, with 10 bases between. The CDR3 contains 13 residues. The germline V gene has CDR1 MNHEY and CDR2 SMNVEV (reference sequence). As DNA, the CDR3 is TGTGCCAGCAGTTCTCGTGGAGTAGATACGCAGTATTTT. Encoded protein: CASSSRGVDTQYF.